The 18 T cell receptor beta chains reported below all come from one sample, sequenced in a study of CD8 T cells in ankylosing spondylitis. Via MiXCR, TCRdb re-called the 5' RACE reads, giving one row per CDR3 protein. The sample contains under 150,000 distinct CDR3 sequences, roughly 13% of which appear only once. Material: blood, either unsorted or a sorted T cell fraction (not recorded which). Receptors were obtained from a female donor with ankylosing spondylitis or in good health (not recorded which).

This clonotype was seen repeatedly, ten times or more. The chain carries TRBV27 and TRBJ1-1, with 7 nucleotides matching TRBD1. CDR3 size: 14 residues. After removal of 2 bases from V and 4 bases from J, the junction contained 4 bases not matched to a gene. Germline assignment: CDR1 MNHEY and CDR2 SMNVEV (reference sequence). As DNA, the CDR3 is TGTGCCAGCAGTTTAACAGGGGAGGGCACTGAAGCTTTCTTT. Protein product: CASSLTGEGTEAFF.

This clonotype was seen at least ten times. CDR3 protein: CASSLVLQETQYF. The DNA for the CDR3 is TGCGCCAGCAGCTTGGTACTCCAAGAGACCCAGTACTTC. The chain carries TRBV5-1 and TRBJ2-5; no clear D. Germline CDR1 reads SGHRS; CDR2 reads YFSETQ. The V end was cut by 0 bases, the J end by 1 base, with 4 bases between. CDR3 length equals 13 residues.

This clonotype was seen repeatedly, ten times or more. This chain links TRBV30 with TRBJ1-1; no reliable D call. Germline V lookup: CDR1 GTSNPN, CDR2 SVGIG (reference sequence). The CDR3 has 13 residues. Trimming cost V 0 bases and J 1 base, with 6 bases left between them. In DNA, the CDR3 is TGTGCCTGGAGTGTAGGAAAGAACACTGAAGCTTTCTTT. It specifies CAWSVGKNTEAFF.

With respect to this clonotype: Since a much larger clone is just one base distant, this may be a read error. V gene TRBV21-1 combines with J gene TRBJ1-3. TRBV21-1 is deemed a pseudogene. The CDR3 is 16 amino acids. The CDR3 DNA is TGTGCCAGCAGCAAAGCGAGGACTCGTAATGGAAACACCATATATTTT. Residues: CASSKARTRNGNTIYF.

The rearrangement joins TRBV7-9 to TRBJ1-1, with TRBD1 as a possible D gene (6 bases). V was clipped by 4 bases and J by 1 base, with 13 bases between them. Germline assignment: CDR1 SEHNR and CDR2 FQNEAQ (reference sequence). The CDR3 sequence is 15 residues long. The CDR3 reads CASSWAGAKNTEAFF. CDR3 coding DNA: TGTGCCAGCAGCTGGGCAGGGGCCAAGAACACTGAAGCTTTCTTT.

Notes on this clonotype: One junction end does not reproduce the germline sequence, and a read error may be involved. The chain is built from TRBV5-6 and TRBJ2-1, with D perhaps matching TRBD1 (6 bases). CDR3 length: 14 residues. CDR1 and CDR2 (germline): SGHDT, YYEEEE. The CDR3 is CASSLDWTANDQFF. The DNA for the CDR3 is TGTGCCAGCAGCTTGGACTGGACAGCGAATGACCAGTTCTTC.

This clonotype occurred many times. The chain recombines TRBV5-6 with TRBJ2-4; D is undetermined. Germline V gene lookup returns CDR1 SGHDT and CDR2 YYEEEE. The CDR3 spans 15 residues. Trimming cost V 2 bases and J 0 bases, with 9 bases left between them. CDR3 coding DNA: TGTGCCAGCAGCTTCGGTGTGCTAGCCAAAAACATTCAGTACTTC. This gives the protein CASSFGVLAKNIQYF.

The rearrangement uses TRBV6-1 and TRBJ2-1, with 9 bases lining up with TRBD1. With V trimmed by 6 bases and J by 10 bases, 7 bases remained unmatched. CDR1 is MNHNS, CDR2 SASEGT, per germline. This CDR3 has 13 residues. DNA for the CDR3: TGTGCCAGCAGCCGACAGGGGGTAAGCGAGCAGTTCTTC. It is translated as CASSRQGVSEQFF.

This clonotype showed up many times. The rearrangement joins TRBV20-1 to TRBJ2-3, with 10 bases identical to TRBD2. Germline CDR1 and CDR2: DFQATT and SNEGSKA (reference sequence). The V and J ends lost 0 bases and 5 bases, in that order; junction bases with no gene match: 8. The CDR3 contains 16 residues. The CDR3 reads CSARDRSGGGVDTQYF. The CDR3 bases are TGCAGTGCTAGAGATCGCAGCGGGGGGGGCGTAGATACGCAGTATTTT.

About this clonotype: Possible read error: a much larger clone is one base away. V usage is TRBV11-2 and J usage is TRBJ1-6; D unresolved. The germline V gene encodes CDR1 SGHAT and CDR2 FQNNGV. CDR3 length equals 13 residues. The CDR3 DNA sequence: TGTGCCAACAGCTCCAACATGGGATCACCCCTCCACTTT. Protein sequence: CANSSNMGSPLHF. The variable domain in full, completed from reference TRBV11-2 and TRBJ1-6, reads EAGVAQSPRYKIIEKRQSVAFWCNPISGHATLYWYQQILGQGPKLLIQFQNNGVVDDSQLPKDRFSAERLKGVDSTLKIQPAKLEDSAVYLCANSSNMGSPLHFGNGTRLTVT.

The J gene is TRBJ2-3, the V gene TRBV5-1, with D hard to call. In germline, CDR1 is SGHRS, CDR2 YFSETQ. V lost 0 bases and J lost 1, with 3 bases in between. CDR3 length: 13 amino acids. CDR3 region: CASSLVGTDTQYF. For the CDR3, the DNA is TGCGCCAGCAGCTTGGTGGGCACAGATACGCAGTATTTT. The full variable domain, its missing parts supplied by reference TRBV5-1 and TRBJ2-3, is KAGVTQTPRYLIKTRGQQVTLSCSPISGHRSVSWYQQTPGQGLQFLFEYFSETQRNKGNFPGRFSGRQFSNSRSEMNVSTLELGDSALYLCASSLVGTDTQYFGPGTRLTVL.

In this sample, this clonotype turned up a few times. J is TRBJ2-5 and V is TRBV12-3 or TRBV12-4; TRBD2 agrees at 11 bases. V lost 8 bases, J lost 3 bases, and 2 bases stayed unmatched. The CDR3 contains 13 residues. The CDR3 spells CASGGLAEETQYF. For the CDR3, the DNA is TGTGCCAGCGGGGGACTAGCGGAAGAGACCCAGTACTTC.

CDR3 sequence reads: CASSLVGIGTDTQYF. CDR3 bases: TGTGCCAGCAGCTTAGTCGGCATTGGCACAGATACGCAGTATTTT. This chain uses TRBV7-2 with TRBJ2-3; D gene uncertain. The CDR3 consists of 15 residues. V lost 1 base and J 1 base, leaving 9 bases between the germline ends. Germline assignment: CDR1 SGHTA and CDR2 FQGNSA.

The gene calls are TRBV5-1 and TRBJ1-3, with 7 nucleotides matching TRBD1. The germline CDR1 and CDR2 sequences are SGHRS and YFSETQ. This CDR3 region has 16 residues. V shed 10 bases, J shed 0 bases, and the junction held 13 bases outside the gene matches. The CDR3 DNA reads TGCGCCTTTGGGGAGAGGACAGGCCACTCTGGAAACACCATATATTTT. Translation gives CAFGERTGHSGNTIYF.

The genes are TRBV5-1 and TRBJ2-3; 9 bases match TRBD2. The V segment lost 4 bases and the J segment 3 bases; nucleotides outside the gene matches: 9. Germline V CDR1 and CDR2: SGHRS, YFSETQ. The CDR3 totals 16 residues. This chain's CDR3 is CASSPRGAGGTDTQYF. As DNA, the CDR3 is TGCGCCAGCAGCCCGCGAGGAGCGGGGGGAACAGATACGCAGTATTTT.

V is TRBV12-3 or TRBV12-4 and J is TRBJ1-5; D not resolved. Trimming cost V 5 bases and J 1 base, with 12 bases left between them. The CDR3 covers 15 residues. The CDR3 sequence is CASSTFRASNQPQHF. The CDR3 coding sequence is TGTGCCAGCAGTACATTCCGGGCCAGCAATCAGCCCCAGCATTTT.

This clonotype was recorded at least ten times. This chain joins TRBV27 and TRBJ2-2; unclear D gene. CDR3 size: 14 residues. The germline V gene encodes CDR1 MNHEY and CDR2 SMNVEV (reference sequence). Deletions cut 2 bases from V and 0 bases from J, with 4 bases between. In nucleotides, the CDR3 is TGTGCCAGCAGTTTACAAGCGAACACCGGGGAGCTGTTTTTT. Translation: CASSLQANTGELFF.

This clonotype was detected a few times. The J gene is TRBJ2-7, the V gene TRBV7-8; 12 nucleotides agree with TRBD2. Germline lookup yields CDR1 SGHVS and CDR2 FQNEAQ. The CDR3 totals 18 residues. V lost 1 base, J lost 3 bases, and 10 bases stayed unmatched. CDR3 bases: TGTGCCAGCAGCTTAGTCTCGGCTAGCGGGAGGGTCTTCTACGAGCAGTACTTC. This codes for CASSLVSASGRVFYEQYF.